One and the same sample provided the 16 T cell receptor beta chains below, sequenced in a study of brain metastases from non-small cell lung cancer. Sequencing used immunoSEQ multiplex PCR; TCRdb keeps in-frame clones, though not all of them. The sample contains about 15,000 clones, around 86% of which appear only once. Sequences were obtained from primary lung tumor tissue. The origin of the receptors is a donor at least 40 years old with non-small cell lung cancer.

V usage is TRBV4-1 and J usage is TRBJ1-1; D not resolved. The CDR3 runs 14 residues. CDR1 and CDR2 (germline): MGHRA, YSYEKL. The germline V and J ends were trimmed by 0 bases and 0 bases, with 5 bases remaining between them. CDR3 residues: CASSQDRVNTEAFF. The CDR3 nucleotides read TGCGCCAGCAGCCAAGATCGCGTGAACACTGAAGCTTTCTTT.

This clone has a handful of counts. CDR3 sequence reads: CATSGQGVNTQYF. DNA of the CDR3: TGTGCCACCAGTGGACAGGGGGTAAATACGCAGTATTTT. This chain uses TRBV24-1 with TRBJ2-3; 9 positions match TRBD1. V was pared by 5 bases and J by 7 bases, with 3 bases of the junction left unmatched. The CDR3 contains 13 residues. The germline V gene encodes CDR1 KGHDR and CDR2 SFDVKD.

The chain uses TRBV28 and TRBJ1-4; no clear D. CDR3 size: 15 residues. V was trimmed by 6 bases and J by 0 bases, leaving 11 bases between them. Germline V gene sequence: CDR1 MDHEN, CDR2 SYDVKM. For the CDR3, the DNA is TGTGCCAGCAGCCGACCTCGAGCAACTAATGAAAAACTGTTTTTT. As protein: CASSRPRATNEKLFF.

This clone was recorded a few times. V gene TRBV21-1 combines with J gene TRBJ1-1. TRBV21-1 is annotated as a pseudogene. The CDR3 runs 13 residues. DNA of the CDR3: TGTGCCAGCAGCTTCAACCGGGATTTTGAAGCTTTCTTT. It yields the protein CASSFNRDFEAFF.

The rearrangement joins TRBV30 to TRBJ1-6; D unclear. CDR3 length: 13 amino acids. V was pared by 4 bases and J by 3 bases, with 7 bases between. CDR1 and CDR2 from the germline V gene are GTSNPN and SVGIG (reference sequence). The DNA for the CDR3 is TGTGCCTGGACAAAGCTCTATAATTCACCCCTCCACTTT. Residues: CAWTKLYNSPLHF.

The chain is built from TRBV5-8 and TRBJ2-2; 8 bases agree with TRBD1. Germline V gene sequence: CDR1 SGHTS, CDR2 YDEGEE. V shed 9 bases and J 1 base; nucleotides not matched to a gene: 8. This CDR3 has 15 residues. The CDR3 spells CAIRTGPMNTGELFF. The CDR3 nucleotides read TGTGCCATCCGGACAGGGCCGATGAACACCGGGGAGCTGTTTTTT.

This sequence joins TRBV30 and TRBJ1-1; 8 bases are a match to TRBD1. Germline-derived CDR1 and CDR2 are GTSNPN and SVGIG (reference sequence). Trimming at V came to 4 bases and at J to 6 bases, leaving 13 bases not matched to a gene. The CDR3 sequence is 15 residues long. This chain's CDR3 is CAWTPRDRRKAEAFF. CDR3 nucleotide sequence: TGTGCCTGGACGCCCAGGGACAGGAGGAAGGCTGAAGCTTTCTTT.

The chain uses TRBV30 and TRBJ1-6; weak D call: TRBD1 (6 bases). Germline V gene data show CDR1 as GTSNPN and CDR2 as SVGIG (reference sequence). This CDR3 comprises 15 residues. Trimming left V 7 bases short and J 9 bases short, with 22 bases between. The CDR3 nucleotides are TGTGCCTCAATGGTAGGGGGGGGCTCCGGTTCACCCCTCCACTTT. This translates into CASMVGGGSGSPLHF.

This clone was detected only once. This rearrangement joins TRBV30 to TRBJ2-7; TRBD1 agrees at 8 bases. CDR3 length: 11 amino acids. V shed 2 bases, J shed 6 bases, and the junction held 0 bases outside the gene matches. Looked up from germline, CDR1 is GTSNPN and CDR2 is SVGIG (reference sequence). The CDR3, as DNA: TGTGCCTGGAGTACAGGGGGCGAGCAGTACGTC. This translates into CAWSTGGEQYV.

There are a few counts of this clone. The sample carries other DNA sequences with the same CDR3. This chain connects TRBV12-3 or TRBV12-4 to TRBJ1-2; no definite D call. The CDR3 covers 11 residues. Between the trimmed V and J ends, which lost 3 bases and 2 bases, there was a span of 1 base. CDR3: CASSLNYGYTF. In nucleotides, the CDR3 is TGTGCCAGCAGTTTGAACTATGGCTACACCTTC.

CDR3 sequence (DNA): TGCGCCAGCAGTTCGGACTTTCTTTCTGGGGCCAACGTCCTGACTTTC. Protein: CASSSDFLSGANVLTF. This chain links TRBV5-1 with TRBJ2-6, with D possibly being TRBD2 (5 bases). The germline gives CDR1 SGHRS, CDR2 YFSETQ. V was trimmed by 5 bases and J by 1 base, leaving 13 bases between them. This CDR3 contains 16 residues. The variable domain in full, completed from reference TRBV5-1 and TRBJ2-6, reads KAGVTQTPRYLIKTRGQQVTLSCSPISGHRSVSWYQQTPGQGLQFLFEYFSETQRNKGNFPGRFSGRQFSNSRSEMNVSTLELGDSALYLCASSSDFLSGANVLTFGAGSRLTVL.

The sample holds one count of this clone. The chain is built from TRBV10-2 and TRBJ1-5; D is undetermined. The CDR3 runs to 13 residues. CDR1 and CDR2 (germline): WSHSY, SAAADI. V dropped 5 bases and J dropped 7 bases, with 12 bases sitting between them. CDR3 protein: CASSTGLGQPQHF. CDR3 in DNA: TGCGCCAGCAGTACGGGTTTGGGGCAGCCCCAGCATTTT.

The chain's CDR3 is CASSIEGRALPYEQYV. Here the CDR3 DNA reads TGTGCCAGTAGTATAGAAGGCAGGGCTTTACCCTACGAGCAGTACGTC. V gene TRBV19 combines with J gene TRBJ2-7; D possibly corresponds to TRBD1 (5 bases). Germline V gene sequence: CDR1 LNHDA, CDR2 SQIVND (reference sequence). CDR3 size: 16 residues. The V end was cut by 0 bases, the J end by 2 bases, with 14 bases between.

J is TRBJ2-7 and V is TRBV30; D is perhaps TRBD1 or TRBD2 (5 bases each). Germline V gives CDR1 GTSNPN, CDR2 SVGIG (reference sequence). This CDR3 spans 13 amino acids. V dropped 3 bases and J dropped 5 bases, with 14 bases sitting between them. The DNA of the CDR3 is TGTGCCTGGAGGCAAGATAGGGACCACGAGCAGTACTTC. Its translation: CAWRQDRDHEQYF.

The V gene is TRBV27, the J gene TRBJ1-2; maybe TRBD1 (6 bases). CDR3 length equals 15 residues. The germline V gene encodes CDR1 MNHEY and CDR2 SMNVEV (reference sequence). The V end was cut by 2 bases, the J end by 8 bases, with 18 bases between. The CDR3 loop is CASSLRTVGGEGYTF. CDR3 DNA sequence: TGTGCCAGCAGTTTACGGACAGTCGGCGGGGAGGGCTACACCTTC.

This chain joins TRBV12-3 or TRBV12-4 and TRBJ1-2, with D unresolved. Trimming pared 3 bases from V and 6 bases from J, leaving 11 bases between. The CDR3 spans 13 residues. CDR3 nucleotides: TGTGCCAGCAGTTTTTACACGATCCATGGCTACACCTTC. Amino acid sequence: CASSFYTIHGYTF.